Shown below are 24 T cell receptor beta chains from a single sample sequenced in a study of blood T cell repertoires in COVID-19 (TCRdb year 2020). Library preparation used the immunoSEQ multiplex PCR assay. TCRdb retrieved this table from immuneACCESS and kept in-frame rearrangements only. Not all clones are present; in checked studies, unresolved V genes account for under half, and no reason is known for the remainder. In all, the sample holds 150,000 to 200,000 clones, and more than 70% of those were seen once. 6% of the sample belongs to the ten largest clones. What was sequenced was peripheral blood. The source is a middle-aged man with active or convalescent COVID-19.

J is TRBJ1-5 and V is TRBV10-3, with TRBD1 matching over 9 bases. The CDR3 contains 13 residues. Germline loops: CDR1 ENHRY, CDR2 SYGVKD. Germline trimming cut 11 bases from V and 9 bases from J; bases unmatched to any gene: 11. The CDR3 region is CAAKDRGSGPQHF. Written as DNA, the CDR3 is TGTGCCGCAAAGGACAGGGGATCGGGGCCCCAGCATTTT.

CDR3 sequence: CASSEVGLAGGTSYEQYF. The CDR3 coding sequence is TGCGCCAGCAGTGAAGTGGGACTAGCGGGGGGGACTTCCTACGAGCAGTACTTC. This chain links TRBV10-2 with TRBJ2-7; TRBD2 agrees at 16 bases. The CDR3 is 18 amino acids. The ends lost 3 bases at V and 1 base at J; junction bases unmatched: 6. Per the germline V gene, CDR1 is WSHSY and CDR2 is SAAADI.

This chain uses TRBV10-3 with TRBJ2-1; 11 bases fit TRBD2. The CDR3 extends over 16 amino acids. CDR1 and CDR2 (germline): ENHRY, SYGVKD. Losses at the gene ends were 6 bases for V and 6 bases for J; bases not matched to a gene: 10. CDR3 region: CAISLTSGAATNEQFF. The CDR3 coding sequence is TGTGCCATCAGCCTGACTAGCGGGGCCGCTACCAATGAGCAGTTCTTC.

The V call is TRBV27, the J call TRBJ2-7, with 15 bases matching TRBD2. After removal of 5 bases from V and 0 bases from J, the junction contained 8 bases not matched to a gene. The CDR3 length is 18 residues. From germline, CDR1 is MNHEY and CDR2 SMNVEV (reference sequence). CDR3 in amino acids: CASSPGTSGRPFSYEQYF. Written as DNA, the CDR3 is TGTGCCAGCAGTCCTGGGACTAGCGGGAGGCCTTTCTCCTACGAGCAGTACTTC.

The gene calls are TRBV6-1 and TRBJ2-7; 7 bases agree with TRBD2. The CDR3 totals 15 residues. Trimming took 0 bases from V and 2 from J; bases not matched to a gene: 4. The germline CDR1 and CDR2 sequences are MNHNS and SASEGT. The CDR3 loop reads CASSEASAGAYEQYF. CDR3 DNA: TGTGCCAGCAGTGAAGCGAGTGCGGGAGCCTACGAGCAGTACTTC.

This clone was recorded many times. This chain joins TRBV4-1 and TRBJ2-7; D perhaps matches TRBD1 (9 bases). Germline CDR1 and CDR2: MGHRA and YSYEKL. V was shortened by 4 bases and J by 6 bases, with 19 bases between the two germline ends. The CDR3 runs 15 residues. The CDR3 loop reads CASSPFAGGQGEQYF. In DNA, the CDR3 is TGCGCCAGCAGCCCTTTTGCGGGGGGACAGGGCGAGCAGTACTTC.

This clone was observed once. V usage is TRBV12-3 or TRBV12-4 and J usage is TRBJ2-2; possible D gene TRBD1, 6 bases. The CDR3 totals 13 residues. The germline V and J ends were trimmed by 5 bases and 4 bases, with 8 bases remaining between them. CDR3 region: CASSIQGTGELFF. The CDR3 DNA reads TGTGCCAGCAGTATACAGGGCACCGGGGAGCTGTTTTTT.

The chain is built from TRBV30 and TRBJ2-7, with D maybe TRBD2 (6 bases). Per the germline V gene, CDR1 is GTSNPN and CDR2 is SVGIG (reference sequence). The V gene lost 1 base and the J gene lost 6 bases, with 16 bases spanning the gap. The CDR3 covers 14 residues. CDR3 region: CAWSGRGRSSEQYF. CDR3 sequence (DNA): TGTGCCTGGAGTGGCCGAGGGAGGTCTAGCGAGCAGTACTTC.

V gene TRBV5-1 combines with J gene TRBJ2-3, with TRBD2 identical over 7 bases. The V gene end was trimmed by 4 bases and the J gene end by 4 bases; junction bases not matched to a gene: 15. This CDR3 has 17 amino acids. Germline CDR1 and CDR2: SGHRS and YFSETQ. This chain's CDR3 is CASSLTANGGLADTQYF. Written as DNA, the CDR3 is TGCGCCAGCAGCCTGACCGCAAACGGGGGGTTGGCAGATACGCAGTATTTT.

The rearrangement uses TRBV20-1 and TRBJ1-5; D may be TRBD1 (6 bases). Germline V gene data show CDR1 as DFQATT and CDR2 as SNEGSKA (reference sequence). The CDR3 spans 15 residues. V lost 3 bases and J lost 0, with 12 bases in between. The CDR3 sequence is CSASRTDFSNQPQHF. As DNA, the CDR3 is TGCAGTGCTAGTCGGACAGATTTTAGCAATCAGCCCCAGCATTTT.

V usage is TRBV4-3 and J usage is TRBJ2-1; 7 nucleotides match TRBD1. V shed 3 bases and J 8 bases; nucleotides not matched to a gene: 10. The CDR3 has 15 residues. The V gene's germline CDR1 is LGHNA and CDR2 YSLEER. The CDR3 nucleotides read TGCGCCAGCAGCCAGTACAGGGGAACAACCTATGAGCAGTTCTTC. Its translation is CASSQYRGTTYEQFF.

V and J are TRBV11-1 and TRBJ2-7, with D tentatively TRBD1 (6 bases). CDR1 and CDR2 from the germline V gene are SGHAT and FQDESV (reference sequence). The CDR3 has 14 residues. V lost 3 bases to trimming and J lost 3 bases, with 12 bases between them. CDR3 residues: CASSFTGTNYEQYF. The DNA for the CDR3 is TGTGCCAGCAGCTTTACCGGGACAAACTACGAGCAGTACTTC.

This clone was seen just once. V is TRBV27 and J is TRBJ1-1; 10 bases are a match to TRBD1. CDR1 is MNHEY, CDR2 SMNVEV, per germline (reference sequence). The length of the CDR3 is 14 residues. V was pared by 5 bases and J by 6 bases, with 6 bases of the junction left unmatched. The DNA for the CDR3 is TGTGCCAGCAGTCCCCGGGACAGGGGTCCTGAAGCTTTCTTT. Its translation: CASSPRDRGPEAFF.

In its sample, this clone was seen once. This rearrangement joins TRBV6-1 to TRBJ1-1; 7 nucleotides agree with TRBD1. There are 17 residues in the CDR3. Germline lookup yields CDR1 MNHNS and CDR2 SASEGT. V shed 4 bases and J 5 bases; nucleotides not matched to a gene: 16. CDR3 nucleotide sequence: TGTGCCAGCAGTGGGTTGCACAGGGGTGTGAGAGGAACTGAAGCTTTCTTT. Protein sequence: CASSGLHRGVRGTEAFF.

The chain has TRBV14 and TRBJ1-1; 8 bases line up with TRBD1. Looked up from germline, CDR1 is SGHDN and CDR2 is FVKESK. The CDR3 is 11 amino acids. V was pared by 3 bases and J by 11 bases, with 2 bases of the junction left unmatched. CDR3 nucleotides: TGTGCCAGCAGCCAGGGACAGGTGGCTTTCTTT. Translated, it gives CASSQGQVAFF.

V usage is TRBV4-2 and J usage is TRBJ1-6, with 7 bases fitting TRBD1. J lost 6 bases, V lost 4 bases, and 9 bases had no gene match. Germline CDR1 is LGHNA and CDR2 is YNFKEQ. The CDR3 has 16 residues. The CDR3 here is CASSPTVGTANSPLHF. The CDR3 nucleotides are TGTGCCAGCAGCCCTACGGTCGGGACAGCTAATTCACCCCTCCACTTT.

The CDR3 nucleotides are TGTGCCAGCAGTACCGGGACTAGGGGTTATGGCTACACCTTC. It yields the protein CASSTGTRGYGYTF. The chain carries TRBV27 and TRBJ1-2; D may be TRBD1 (5 bases). The germline V and J ends were trimmed by 5 bases and 5 bases, with 15 bases remaining between them. CDR1 is MNHEY and CDR2 is SMNVEV in the germline V gene (reference sequence). CDR3 length equals 14 residues.

The chain recombines TRBV6-5 with TRBJ2-7; TRBD1 might be the D (5 bases). The CDR3 spans 13 residues. The germline gives CDR1 MNHEY, CDR2 SVGAGI. The V end lost 8 bases, the J end lost 3 bases, and 14 bases lay between the germline ends. The CDR3 loop is CASGRVGIYEQYF. The CDR3 coding sequence is TGTGCCAGCGGCAGGGTTGGGATCTACGAGCAGTACTTC.

The genes are TRBV7-3 and TRBJ1-1; D is unclear. Trimming removed 0 bases from V and 3 bases from J, with 5 bases in between. Germline CDR1 and CDR2: SGHTA and FQGTGA. The CDR3 runs to 13 residues. The CDR3 DNA is TGTGCCAGCAGCTTAACCCGGGACACTGAAGCTTTCTTT. Translating it yields CASSLTRDTEAFF.

V and J are TRBV27 and TRBJ2-1; a weak D match, TRBD2 (5 bases). From germline, CDR1 is MNHEY and CDR2 SMNVEV (reference sequence). The CDR3 spans 14 residues. V was pared by 1 base and J by 7 bases, with 11 bases between. CDR3 residues: CASSLLFSGNEQFF. In nucleotides, the CDR3 is TGTGCCAGCAGTTTATTATTTTCGGGGAATGAGCAGTTCTTC.

The chain is built from TRBV7-9 and TRBJ1-2; tentative D call: TRBD1 (6 bases). The ends were cut back, 5 bases at V and 2 bases at J, with 9 bases in the middle. The CDR3 runs to 13 residues. Germline CDR1 reads SEHNR; CDR2 reads FQNEAQ (reference sequence). Written as DNA, the CDR3 is TGTGCCAGCAGCCTGGGGGCCAACTATGGCTACACCTTC. Protein product: CASSLGANYGYTF.

The chain links TRBV28 to TRBJ1-1; 7 bases fit TRBD1. The CDR3 has 16 residues. Trimming removed 2 bases from V and 0 bases from J; junction bases left unmatched: 6. Germline CDR1 MDHEN, CDR2 SYDVKM. Here the CDR3 DNA reads TGTGCCAGCAGTTTAGTAGGACAGGACATGAACACTGAAGCTTTCTTT. Encoded protein: CASSLVGQDMNTEAFF.

CDR3 in amino acids: CASNLGGNSYEQYF. The CDR3 DNA sequence: TGTGCCAGCAATCTAGGGGGAAACTCCTACGAGCAGTACTTC. The chain carries TRBV7-9 and TRBJ2-7; weak D call: TRBD1 (6 bases). Germline V gene sequence: CDR1 SEHNR, CDR2 FQNEAQ (reference sequence). V shed 7 bases and J shed 0 bases, with 13 bases lying between them. CDR3 length: 14 residues.

The chain combines TRBV7-9 with TRBJ1-3, with TRBD1 identical over 8 bases. Germline CDR1 reads SEHNR; CDR2 reads FQNEAQ (reference sequence). The CDR3 is 14 amino acids. After removal of 5 bases from V and 2 bases from J, the junction contained 2 bases not matched to a gene. CDR3 DNA sequence: TGTGCCAGCAGCCGGACAGGGACTGGAAACACCATATATTTT. This gives the protein CASSRTGTGNTIYF.